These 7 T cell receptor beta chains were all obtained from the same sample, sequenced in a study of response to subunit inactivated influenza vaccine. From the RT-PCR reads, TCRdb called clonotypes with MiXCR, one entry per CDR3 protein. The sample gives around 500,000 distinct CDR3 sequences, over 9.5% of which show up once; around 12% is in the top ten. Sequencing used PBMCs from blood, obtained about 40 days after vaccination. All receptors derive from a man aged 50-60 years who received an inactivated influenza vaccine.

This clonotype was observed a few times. In nucleotides, the CDR3 is TGTGCCAGCAGCCCTGGACGGCTGATGAGCTATGGCTACACCTTC. Translating gives CASSPGRLMSYGYTF. The V call is TRBV2, the J call TRBJ1-2, with D uncertain. Germline CDR1 reads SNHLY; CDR2 reads FYNNEI. CDR3 length: 15 amino acids. With 6 bases removed from V and 4 bases from J, the gap between germline ends came to 18 bases.

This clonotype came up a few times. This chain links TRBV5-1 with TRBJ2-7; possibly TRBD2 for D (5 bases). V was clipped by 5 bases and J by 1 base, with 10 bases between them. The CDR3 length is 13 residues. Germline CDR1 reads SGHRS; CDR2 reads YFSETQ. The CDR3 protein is CASRTEGSYEQYF. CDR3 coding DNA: TGCGCCAGCAGGACCGAGGGTTCCTACGAGCAGTACTTC.

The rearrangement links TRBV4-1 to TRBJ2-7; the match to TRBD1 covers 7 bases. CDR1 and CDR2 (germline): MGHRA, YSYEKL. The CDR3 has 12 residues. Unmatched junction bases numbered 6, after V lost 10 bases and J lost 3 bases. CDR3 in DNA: TGCGCCACCAGAGGGGGCGGCTACGAGCAGTACTTC. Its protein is CATRGGGYEQYF.

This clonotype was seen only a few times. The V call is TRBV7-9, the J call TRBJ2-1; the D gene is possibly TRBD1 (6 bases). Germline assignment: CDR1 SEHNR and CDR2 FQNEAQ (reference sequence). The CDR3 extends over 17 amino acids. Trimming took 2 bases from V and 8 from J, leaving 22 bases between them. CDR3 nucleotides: TGTGCCAGCAGCTTAAGCCCAATAGGACAGCCCACGGATGAGCAGTTCTTC. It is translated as CASSLSPIGQPTDEQFF.

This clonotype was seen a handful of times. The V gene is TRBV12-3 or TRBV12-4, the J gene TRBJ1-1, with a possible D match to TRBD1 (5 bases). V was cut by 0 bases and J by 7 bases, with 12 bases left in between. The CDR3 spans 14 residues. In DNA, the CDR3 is TGTGCCAGCAGTTTAGCAGCAGGGCAGGGTGAAGCTTTCTTT. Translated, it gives CASSLAAGQGEAFF.

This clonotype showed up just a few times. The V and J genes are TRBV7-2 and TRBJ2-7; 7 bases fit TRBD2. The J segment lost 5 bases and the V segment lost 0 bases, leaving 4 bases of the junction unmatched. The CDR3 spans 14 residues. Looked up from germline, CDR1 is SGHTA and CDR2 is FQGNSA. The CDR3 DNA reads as TGTGCCAGCAGCTTAGCGGGAGGGTTGGACGAGCAGTACTTC. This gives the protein CASSLAGGLDEQYF.

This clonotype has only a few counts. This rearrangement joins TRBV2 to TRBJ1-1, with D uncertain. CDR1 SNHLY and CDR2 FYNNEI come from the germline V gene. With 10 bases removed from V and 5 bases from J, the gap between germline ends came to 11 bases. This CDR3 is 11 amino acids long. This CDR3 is CAITSETEAFF. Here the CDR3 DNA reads TGTGCCATCACGTCGGAAACTGAAGCTTTCTTT.